Listed below are T cell receptor beta chains from one sample, sequenced in a study of cytotoxic CD8 clonotypes in ibrutinib-treated CLL. Measured with immunoSEQ multiplex PCR; TCRdb has only the in-frame clones, and not every one. The table lists approximately 84,000 clones, roughly 77% of them singletons. The material was PBMCs, obtained after 12 months of ibrutinib treatment. These receptors all stem from a human donor with chronic lymphocytic leukemia. Each CDR3 is given with its conserved first and last residue. Fields, in order: V gene, D gene, clone size, J gene, CDR3 DNA, CDR3 protein. The D gene is left open where the match is weak. Clone size is not always given. Where it is, it says once, few, many or a class for expanded clones.

v_call: TRBV5-6; d_call: -; clone_size: -; j_call: TRBJ1-2; cdr3_nt: TGTGCCAGCAGCTTGGACAGAACTTGGGGTTACACCTTC; cdr3_aa: CASSLDRTWGYTF
v_call: TRBV28; d_call: -; clone_size: -; j_call: TRBJ1-4; cdr3_nt: TGTGCCAGCAGCCCCGGGACCCATACTGGCAAACTGTTTTTT; cdr3_aa: CASSPGTHTGKLFF
v_call: TRBV5-4; d_call: -; clone_size: once; j_call: TRBJ2-5; cdr3_nt: TGTGCCAGCAGCTACAAGGAGATTCAAGAGACCCAGTACTTC; cdr3_aa: CASSYKEIQETQYF
v_call: TRBV29-1; d_call: -; clone_size: once; j_call: TRBJ1-3; cdr3_nt: TGCAGCGTAGGGACACCGGGAAACACCATATATTTT; cdr3_aa: CSVGTPGNTIYF
v_call: TRBV7-2; d_call: -; clone_size: -; j_call: TRBJ1-6; cdr3_nt: TGTGCCAGCAGCTTAGTAGGCGCGAGGTGGTCACCCCTCCACTTT; cdr3_aa: CASSLVGARWSPLHF
v_call: TRBV7-8; d_call: -; clone_size: many; j_call: TRBJ1-1; cdr3_nt: TGTGCCAGCAGACCCACCCGGGGCCGGGGGAACACTGAAGCTTTCTTT; cdr3_aa: CASRPTRGRGNTEAFF
v_call: TRBV5-1; d_call: -; clone_size: many; j_call: TRBJ1-4; cdr3_nt: TGCGCCAGCCGTCGTCGCCTGGGGGATGAAAAACTGTTTTTT; cdr3_aa: CASRRRLGDEKLFF
v_call: TRBV10-3; d_call: TRBD2; clone_size: -; j_call: TRBJ2-3; cdr3_nt: TGTGCCATCAGTGAGGGGGGGGCAGATACGCAGTATTTT; cdr3_aa: CAISEGGADTQYF
v_call: TRBV5-1; d_call: -; clone_size: -; j_call: TRBJ2-7; cdr3_nt: TGCGCCAGCAGCTTCGGGCGATCGGTGTATAACGAGCAGTACTTC; cdr3_aa: CASSFGRSVYNEQYF
v_call: TRBV28; d_call: TRBD1; clone_size: -; j_call: TRBJ2-5; cdr3_nt: TGTGCCAGCACTCAGGGGGCTCGCGAGACCCAGTACTTC; cdr3_aa: CASTQGARETQYF
v_call: TRBV7-9; d_call: -; clone_size: -; j_call: TRBJ2-7; cdr3_nt: TGTGCCAGCAGCCCCTCGGGGCGCTACTACGAGCAGTACTTC; cdr3_aa: CASSPSGRYYEQYF
v_call: TRBV5-1; d_call: TRBD1; clone_size: -; j_call: TRBJ2-7; cdr3_nt: TGCGCCAGCAGCTTGGGTTTCGGCAGGGGGCTGTACGAGCAGTACTTC; cdr3_aa: CASSLGFGRGLYEQYF
v_call: TRBV4-2; d_call: -; clone_size: -; j_call: TRBJ2-5; cdr3_nt: TGTGCCAGCAGCCCCCGATGGGGAACACAAGAGACCCAGTACTTC; cdr3_aa: CASSPRWGTQETQYF
v_call: TRBV7-3; d_call: -; clone_size: -; j_call: TRBJ2-6; cdr3_nt: TGTGCCAGCAGCTTAACCGGGGCCAACGTCCTGACTTTC; cdr3_aa: CASSLTGANVLTF
v_call: TRBV7-2; d_call: -; clone_size: -; j_call: TRBJ2-5; cdr3_nt: TGTGCCAGCAGCCTCTGGGGGGGCGGTCAAGAGACCCAGTACTTC; cdr3_aa: CASSLWGGGQETQYF
v_call: TRBV27; d_call: TRBD1; clone_size: -; j_call: TRBJ1-2; cdr3_nt: TGTGCCAGCAGCCGAGCCAGTAGGGGGCTTAACTATGGCTACACCTTC; cdr3_aa: CASSRASRGLNYGYTF